The 4 T cell receptor beta chains listed next were all sequenced from one sample in a study of identifying expanded T cells in peripheral blood. Measured with immunoSEQ multiplex PCR; TCRdb has only the in-frame clones, and not every one. The table lists approximately 130,000 clones, approximately 80% of them singletons. What was sequenced was blood. All receptors come from a person aged 18-69 years in good health.

The V gene is TRBV2, the J gene TRBJ1-6, with no clear D. The CDR3 covers 15 residues. The V end lost 7 bases, the J end lost 10 bases, and 20 bases lay between the germline ends. CDR1 SNHLY and CDR2 FYNNEI come from the germline V gene. CDR3 loop: CASKREGLLKSPLHF. Written as DNA, the CDR3 is TGTGCCAGCAAGCGTGAGGGTCTTCTCAAGTCACCCCTCCACTTT.

This clone was seen once. The rearrangement uses TRBV6-1 and TRBJ2-7; no clear D. V was pared by 4 bases and J by 0 bases, with 13 bases between. Germline values: CDR1 MNHNS, CDR2 SASEGT. The length of the CDR3 is 15 residues. This CDR3 is CASSGRVKSSYEQYF. The CDR3, as DNA: TGTGCCAGCAGTGGCCGGGTCAAGAGCTCCTACGAGCAGTACTTC.

About this clone itself: The junction does not match germline at one end; this may be a read error. This chain uses TRBV2 with TRBJ1-2, with a possible D match to TRBD1 (6 bases). The CDR3 has 14 residues. The germline CDR1 and CDR2 sequences are SNHLY and FYNNEI. CDR3 nucleotides: TGTGCCAGCAGAGAAGCGGGACAAGGCCTCGGCTACACCTTC. Translating it yields CASREAGQGLGYTF.

The chain has TRBV7-8 and TRBJ1-3; possibly TRBD1 for D (5 bases). Germline CDR1 is SGHVS and CDR2 is FQNEAQ. The ends were cut back, 11 bases at V and 1 base at J, with 12 bases in the middle. The CDR3 covers 13 residues. The DNA for the CDR3 is TGTGCCGGGGGGGGATCATCTGGAAACACCATATATTTT. It specifies CAGGGSSGNTIYF.